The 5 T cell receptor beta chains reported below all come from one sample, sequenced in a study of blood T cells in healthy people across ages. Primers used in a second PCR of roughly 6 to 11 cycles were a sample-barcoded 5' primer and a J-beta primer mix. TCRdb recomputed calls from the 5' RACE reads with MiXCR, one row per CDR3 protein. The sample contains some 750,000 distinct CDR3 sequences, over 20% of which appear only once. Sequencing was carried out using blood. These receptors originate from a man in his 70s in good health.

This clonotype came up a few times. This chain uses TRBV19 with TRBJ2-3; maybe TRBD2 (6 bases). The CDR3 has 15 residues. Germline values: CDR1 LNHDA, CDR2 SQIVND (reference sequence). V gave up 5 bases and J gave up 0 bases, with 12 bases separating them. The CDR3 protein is CASSQIAVSTDTQYF. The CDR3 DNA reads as TGTGCCAGTAGTCAGATAGCGGTTAGCACAGATACGCAGTATTTT.

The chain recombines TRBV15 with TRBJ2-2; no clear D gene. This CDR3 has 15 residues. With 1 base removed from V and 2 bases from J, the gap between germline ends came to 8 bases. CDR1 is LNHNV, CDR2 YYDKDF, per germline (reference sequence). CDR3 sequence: CATSRAAFNTGELFF. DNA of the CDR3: TGTGCCACCAGCAGAGCGGCATTTAACACCGGGGAGCTGTTTTTT.

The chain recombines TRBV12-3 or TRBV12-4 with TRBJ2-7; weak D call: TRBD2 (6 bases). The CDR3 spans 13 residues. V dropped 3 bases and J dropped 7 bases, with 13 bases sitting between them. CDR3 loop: CASSLRAGGEQYF. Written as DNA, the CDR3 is TGTGCCAGCAGTTTGAGAGCCGGAGGGGAGCAGTACTTC.

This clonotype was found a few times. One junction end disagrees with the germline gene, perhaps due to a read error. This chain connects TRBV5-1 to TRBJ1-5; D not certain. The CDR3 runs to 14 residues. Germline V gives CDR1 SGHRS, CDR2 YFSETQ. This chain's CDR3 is CASGLVGENQPQHF. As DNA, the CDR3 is TGCGCCAGCGGCTTGGTGGGTGAGAATCAGCCCCAGCATTTT.

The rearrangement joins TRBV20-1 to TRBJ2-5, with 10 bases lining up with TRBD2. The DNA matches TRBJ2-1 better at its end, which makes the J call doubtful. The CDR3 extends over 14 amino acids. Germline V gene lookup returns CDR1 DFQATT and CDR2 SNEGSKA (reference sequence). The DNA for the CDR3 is TGCAGTGCTAGAAAAGCGGGGGGGTTCAATGAGCAGTTCTTC. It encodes CSARKAGGFNEQFF.